A selection of T cell receptor beta chains follows, all from one sample in a study of blood T cell repertoires in COVID-19. Produced via immunoSEQ multiplex PCR; TCRdb's table is partial and in-frame only. In the table there are 250,000 or so clones, around 80% of which are singletons. The sample was peripheral blood. The receptors were gathered from a human donor in a cohort sampled during active COVID-19. Both conserved end residues are part of each CDR3. A D gene is named only where the DNA matches it firmly. Expanded clones get a size class; other rows say once, few or many, or leave the size out.

V	J	size	D	length	DNA	CDR3
TRBV12-5	TRBJ1-2	many	-	13	TGTGCTAGTGATAAACAGGGTGTCTATGGCTACACCTTC	CASDKQGVYGYTF
TRBV24-1	TRBJ1-5	-	TRBD1	15	TGTGCCACCAGTGGGGGTGGGACAGTAAATCAGCCCCAGCATTTT	CATSGGGTVNQPQHF
TRBV11-2	TRBJ2-2	-	TRBD1	15	TGTGCCAGCAGCGACAGGGCCATATACACCGGGGAGCTGTTTTTT	CASSDRAIYTGELFF
TRBV11-3	TRBJ1-5	-	TRBD1	16	TGTGCCAGCCGCGAGGACAGGGGGTATAGCAATCAGCCCCAGCATTTT	CASREDRGYSNQPQHF
TRBV5-1	TRBJ2-5	-	TRBD2	17	TGCGCCAGCAGCTTAGTCTTCGGCGGGGGGGAAGGAGAGACCCAGTACTTC	CASSLVFGGGEGETQYF
TRBV5-1	TRBJ2-1	-	-	15	TGCGCCAGCAGCTTAGGTACGGGGAGAGGAGGTGAGCAGTTCTTC	CASSLGTGRGGEQFF
TRBV28	TRBJ2-7	-	-	15	TGTGCCAGCAGTTCCTGGACTGACCCCGGCTACGAGCAGTACTTC	CASSSWTDPGYEQYF
TRBV7-9	TRBJ2-3	few	-	11	TGTGCCAGCAGCTCGACAGATACGCAGTATTTT	CASSSTDTQYF
TRBV7-3	TRBJ1-1	once	-	13	TGTGCCAGCAGCCCGTCAAGGGAGACTGAAGCTTTCTTT	CASSPSRETEAFF
TRBV2	TRBJ1-5	-	TRBD1	15	TGTGCCAGCAGTACCGGGACAGGGGGGAGTCAGCCCCAGCATTTT	CASSTGTGGSQPQHF
TRBV7-6	TRBJ2-7	once	TRBD2	15	TGTGCCAGCAGTTATGGGACTAGCGGGTCTGAGGAGCAGTACTTC	CASSYGTSGSEEQYF
TRBV10-1	TRBJ1-6	-	-	12	TGCGCCAGCAATACTAATAATTCACCCCTCCACTTT	CASNTNNSPLHF
TRBV19	TRBJ1-2	-	-	14	TGTGCCAGTAGACTACAGGGAATAGGACGCGGCTACACCTTC	CASRLQGIGRGYTF
TRBV7-9	TRBJ2-7	-	TRBD1	15	TGTGCCAGCAGTCATACGTGGGACAGCCCCTACGAGCAGTACTTC	CASSHTWDSPYEQYF
TRBV11-3	TRBJ2-2	few	-	12	TGTGCCAGCAGCTTAGATCACGGGGAGCTGTTTTTT	CASSLDHGELFF
TRBV10-3	TRBJ2-3	-	-	12	TGTGCCATCAGGGGGGACATCGATACGCAGTATTTT	CAIRGDIDTQYF
TRBV6-5	TRBJ1-1	-	TRBD1	14	TGTGCCAGCAGCCGGGACAGGGGGGTCACTGAAGCTTTCTTT	CASSRDRGVTEAFF
TRBV6-5	TRBJ1-1	-	-	13	TGTGCCAGCACCCCTGGCGGTCGGTATGAAGCTTTCTTT	CASTPGGRYEAFF
TRBV5-1	TRBJ2-1	once	TRBD1	15	TGCGCCAGCAGGTCCGGGACAGGGTTCTACAATGAGCAGTTCTTC	CASRSGTGFYNEQFF
TRBV28	TRBJ2-1	-	-	14	TGTGCCAGCCCCGCGCCGGGCAGGGCGGATGAGCAGTTCTTC	CASPAPGRADEQFF
TRBV5-4	TRBJ1-2	-	-	13	TGTGCCAGCAGCTCAACAGGGAACTATGGCTACACCTTC	CASSSTGNYGYTF
TRBV27	TRBJ2-5	-	-	13	TGTGCCAGCAGTTTATCGGACAGAGAGACCCAGTACTTC	CASSLSDRETQYF
TRBV9	TRBJ2-5	once	TRBD1	16	TGTGCCAGCAGCGTAGCTCAGGGGGCGTCCCAAGAGACCCAGTACTTC	CASSVAQGASQETQYF
TRBV11-2	TRBJ2-3	-	-	15	TGTGCCAGCAGCCGTCGGCAGACTAGCACAGATACGCAGTATTTT	CASSRRQTSTDTQYF
TRBV19	TRBJ2-7	-	-	14	TGTGCCAGTAGTATAACCGGGACACCATACGAGCAGTACTTC	CASSITGTPYEQYF
TRBV30	TRBJ2-7	-	-	14	TGTGCCTGGAGTCCCGGACAGCGCCCCTACGAGCAGTACTTC	CAWSPGQRPYEQYF
TRBV5-4	TRBJ1-1	-	-	14	TGTGCCAGCAGCTTGCCAGGTCTGAACACTGAAGCTTTCTTT	CASSLPGLNTEAFF
TRBV5-1	TRBJ2-7	-	TRBD1	16	TGCGCCAGCAGCCTTCGACAGGGGGCAGCTTCCTACGAGCAGTACTTC	CASSLRQGAASYEQYF
TRBV5-4	TRBJ2-3	-	TRBD1	16	TGTGCCAGCAGCTTTTCTCAAGGACAGGGGTCAGATACGCAGTATTTT	CASSFSQGQGSDTQYF
TRBV2	TRBJ1-1	-	-	14	TGTGCCAACCTAGGACAGAAGGGGAACACTGAAGCTTTCTTT	CANLGQKGNTEAFF
TRBV4-2	TRBJ2-2	-	-	18	TGTGCCAGCAGCTCCCGAGGGAAGCGGGTTGGGAACACCGGGGAGCTGTTTTTT	CASSSRGKRVGNTGELFF
TRBV19	TRBJ2-1	few	TRBD2	16	TGTGCCAGTAGGGCCATGGGACTAGCGGGAGGCAATGAGCAGTTCTTC	CASRAMGLAGGNEQFF
TRBV6-5	TRBJ2-7	few	-	14	TGTGCCAGCAGTTACTCGGGAGGAAAACACGAGCAGTACTTC	CASSYSGGKHEQYF
TRBV5-5	TRBJ2-3	-	-	15	TGTGCCAGCAGCCGGGACTTGGGGGGCACAGATACGCAGTATTTT	CASSRDLGGTDTQYF
TRBV7-2	TRBJ2-1	-	TRBD2	16	TGTGCCAGCAGTTCCGGGACTAGCGGGAGGTTCAATGAGCAGTTCTTC	CASSSGTSGRFNEQFF
TRBV7-9	TRBJ1-2	-	-	15	TGTGCCAGCAGCACACAGGGACGGACTAACTATGGCTACACCTTC	CASSTQGRTNYGYTF
TRBV30	TRBJ1-6	once	-	13	TGTGCCTGGTCCAACGGGTTTAATTCACCCCTCCACTTT	CAWSNGFNSPLHF
TRBV10-3	TRBJ1-6	-	-	15	TGTGCCATCAACCCGGGGGGGCCAGAGTATTCACCCCTCCACTTT	CAINPGGPEYSPLHF
TRBV5-1	TRBJ1-5	-	TRBD1	14	TGCGCCAGCAGCCCAAATACAGGGGATCAGCCCCAGCATTTT	CASSPNTGDQPQHF
TRBV27	TRBJ1-1	-	-	13	TGTGCCAGCAGTTTGACAGGTCAGACTGAAGCTTTCTTT	CASSLTGQTEAFF
TRBV27	TRBJ1-1	-	-	14	TGTGCCAGCAGTTTGTTTACAGGGACCACTGAAGCTTTCTTT	CASSLFTGTTEAFF
TRBV5-1	TRBJ1-5	-	-	14	TGCGCCAGCAGCCCGACAGTGGGGAATCAGCCCCAGCATTTT	CASSPTVGNQPQHF
TRBV19	TRBJ2-2	-	TRBD1	15	TGTGCCAGTAAGGGCCAGGGGGCAGGGACCGGGGAGCTGTTTTTT	CASKGQGAGTGELFF